Shown below are 16 T cell receptor beta chains from a single sample sequenced in a study of somatic mutations in T cells in chronic GVHD. TCRdb keeps only in-frame clones here, not all; method: immunoSEQ multiplex PCR. The table records 13,000 or so clones, around 80% of them present only once. The sequencing input was Vbeta20-negative CD4+ T cells from blood. Receptor source: a male patient aged 45-59 years with chronic graft-versus-host disease. Certain T cells may be donor cells from the graft.

The chain joins TRBV7-2 to TRBJ2-7; 7 bases are shared with TRBD2. Germline trimming cut 1 base from V and 5 bases from J; bases unmatched to any gene: 8. The germline CDR1 and CDR2 sequences are SGHTA and FQGNSA. This CDR3 has 15 amino acids. This CDR3 is CASSLVGGDWDEQYF. CDR3 in DNA: TGTGCCAGCAGCTTAGTTGGGGGGGACTGGGACGAGCAGTACTTC. The variable domain in full, with the rest retrieved from reference TRBV7-2 and TRBJ2-7, is GAGVSQSPSNKVTEKGKDVELRCDPISGHTALYWYRQSLGQGLEFLIYFQGNSAPDKSGLPSDRFSAERTGGSVSTLTIQRTQQEDSAVYLCASSLVGGDWDEQYFGPGTRLTVT.

J is TRBJ2-5 and V is TRBV2; possible D gene TRBD1, 5 bases. The better agreement between TRBJ2-7 and the DNA end casts doubt on the J call. CDR1 is SNHLY, CDR2 FYNNEI, per germline. The CDR3 sequence is 12 residues long. This chain's CDR3 is CASSYDRYEQYF. The CDR3 DNA follows: TGTGCCAGCAGTTACGACAGATACGAGCAGTACTTC.

This chain connects TRBV6-4 to TRBJ1-5; 9 nucleotides agree with TRBD1. J lost 2 bases, V lost 5 bases, and 1 base had no gene match. The CDR3 runs to 14 residues. Germline V CDR1 and CDR2: MRHNA, SNTAGT. This CDR3 reads CASSTGGGNQPQHF. The CDR3 region has the DNA TGTGCCAGCAGTACAGGGGGCGGCAATCAGCCCCAGCATTTT.

The chain has TRBV2 and TRBJ1-1, with 8 bases aligning to TRBD1. The germline CDR1 and CDR2 sequences are SNHLY and FYNNEI. This CDR3 contains 14 residues. Losses at the gene ends were 5 bases for V and 3 bases for J; bases not matched to a gene: 5. The CDR3 DNA sequence: TGTGCCAGCAGTACCCGGGACAGGTACACTGAAGCTTTCTTT. This gives the protein CASSTRDRYTEAFF.

This clone has just a few counts. This chain uses TRBV29-1 with TRBJ2-3, with D possibly TRBD2 on 6 matching bases. V lost 5 bases to trimming and J lost 3 bases, with 12 bases between them. This CDR3 is built from 13 residues. Germline CDR1 SQVTM, CDR2 ANQGSEA. The CDR3 region has the DNA TGCAGCGTTCATGGAGGGTTGACAGATACGCAGTATTTT. This gives the protein CSVHGGLTDTQYF.

The chain is built from TRBV18 and TRBJ2-7; D gene uncertain. There are 12 residues in the CDR3. CDR1 KGHSH and CDR2 LQKENI come from the germline V gene. V lost 3 bases, J lost 1 base, and 4 bases lay in between. The CDR3: CASSPLSYEQYF. DNA of the CDR3: TGTGCCAGCTCACCCCTTTCCTACGAGCAGTACTTC.

This clone was detected once. The chain joins TRBV15 to TRBJ2-1; 12 bases are shared with TRBD2. The CDR3 has 16 amino acids. Unmatched junction bases numbered 8, after V lost 3 bases and J lost 8 bases. From germline, CDR1 is LNHNV and CDR2 YYDKDF (reference sequence). The DNA of the CDR3 is TGTGCCACCAGCAGGACGACTAGCGGGAGTATCTATGAGCAGTTCTTC. It encodes CATSRTTSGSIYEQFF.

The rearrangement links TRBV27 to TRBJ2-1; possible D gene TRBD1, 5 bases. Deletions cut 5 bases from V and 9 bases from J, with 17 bases between. The germline gives CDR1 MNHEY, CDR2 SMNVEV (reference sequence). CDR3 length: 14 amino acids. The CDR3 sequence is CASSLGQARGEQFF. In DNA form, the CDR3 reads TGTGCCAGCAGTCTAGGACAAGCCCGTGGTGAGCAGTTCTTC.

The chain is built from TRBV14 and TRBJ1-6; TRBD1 is a possible D gene (6 bases). This CDR3 is 15 amino acids long. Germline CDR1 reads SGHDN; CDR2 reads FVKESK. Between the trimmed V and J ends, which lost 5 bases and 6 bases, there was a span of 14 bases. CDR3 sequence: CASSLGAHANSPLHF. The CDR3 nucleotides are TGTGCCAGCAGCTTGGGGGCCCACGCTAATTCACCCCTCCACTTT.

This clone appeared a single time. Additional DNA sequences in this sample encode the identical CDR3. This chain links TRBV27 with TRBJ2-7, with 7 bases matching TRBD1. The junction had 10 bases not matched to a gene; V was cut back by 5 bases and J by 6 bases. The CDR3 runs 14 residues. Germline V lookup: CDR1 MNHEY, CDR2 SMNVEV (reference sequence). The DNA of the CDR3 is TGTGCCAGCAGTGAGGGGGCGAGGGCTTCCGAGCAGTACTTC. This translates into CASSEGARASEQYF.

This clone was recorded only once. J is TRBJ2-3 and V is TRBV7-7, with D possibly matching TRBD2 (6 bases). V was pared by 1 base and J by 8 bases, with 10 bases between. This CDR3 spans 13 amino acids. Germline V gene sequence: CDR1 SSHAT, CDR2 FNYEAQ (reference sequence). CDR3 DNA: TGTGCCAGCAGCTTAGAGAAGGGAGGTACGCAGTATTTT. As protein: CASSLEKGGTQYF.

This clone showed up just once. The chain is built from TRBV2 and TRBJ1-1; perhaps TRBD1 as D (6 bases). Trimming left V 8 bases short and J 0 bases short, with 10 bases between. The CDR3 is made up of 13 amino acids. Germline assignment: CDR1 SNHLY and CDR2 FYNNEI. CDR3 sequence (DNA): TGTGCCAGCCGGACAGCAATGAACACTGAAGCTTTCTTT. Encoded protein: CASRTAMNTEAFF.

On this clone: The sample carries other DNA sequences with the same CDR3. The rearrangement joins TRBV4-2 to TRBJ1-1; the D is unclear. V lost 0 bases to trimming and J lost 3 bases, with 8 bases between them. The CDR3 has 14 amino acids. Germline V gene data show CDR1 as LGHNA and CDR2 as YNFKEQ. As DNA, the CDR3 is TGTGCCAGCAGCCAAGAGCGACGGGACACTGAAGCTTTCTTT. This translates into CASSQERRDTEAFF.

V is TRBV4-1 and J is TRBJ2-1, with TRBD2 identical over 11 bases. J was trimmed by 2 bases and V by 5 bases; bases with no gene match: 5. In germline, CDR1 is MGHRA, CDR2 YSYEKL. The CDR3 totals 16 residues. The CDR3 coding sequence is TGCGCCAGCAGCTCTACGACTAGCGGGGCCTACAATGAGCAGTTCTTC. As protein: CASSSTTSGAYNEQFF.

The rearrangement links TRBV18 to TRBJ1-2; 9 bases map to TRBD1. The germline V gene has CDR1 KGHSH and CDR2 LQKENI. V lost 2 bases to trimming and J lost 2 bases; unmatched junction nucleotides: 6. CDR3 length: 16 residues. CDR3 bases: TGTGCCAGCTCACCATTGGGGACAGGGCAGAACTATGGCTACACCTTC. Translating it yields CASSPLGTGQNYGYTF. The whole variable domain, remainder taken from reference TRBV18 and TRBJ1-2, is NAGVMQNPRHLVRRRGQEARLRCSPMKGHSHVYWYRQLPEEGLKFMVYLQKENIIDESGMPKERFSAEFPKEGPSILRIQQVVRGDSAAYFCASSPLGTGQNYGYTFGSGTRLTVV.

This rearrangement joins TRBV10-2 to TRBJ2-5, with a possible D match to TRBD2 (5 bases). Near its end, the DNA agrees better with TRBJ2-7, so the J call may be wrong. CDR1 is WSHSY, CDR2 SAAADI, per germline. The CDR3 has 13 amino acids. Written as DNA, the CDR3 is TGCGCCAGCAGTGTCGAGGGCCTAAACGAGCAGTACTTC. Amino acid sequence: CASSVEGLNEQYF.